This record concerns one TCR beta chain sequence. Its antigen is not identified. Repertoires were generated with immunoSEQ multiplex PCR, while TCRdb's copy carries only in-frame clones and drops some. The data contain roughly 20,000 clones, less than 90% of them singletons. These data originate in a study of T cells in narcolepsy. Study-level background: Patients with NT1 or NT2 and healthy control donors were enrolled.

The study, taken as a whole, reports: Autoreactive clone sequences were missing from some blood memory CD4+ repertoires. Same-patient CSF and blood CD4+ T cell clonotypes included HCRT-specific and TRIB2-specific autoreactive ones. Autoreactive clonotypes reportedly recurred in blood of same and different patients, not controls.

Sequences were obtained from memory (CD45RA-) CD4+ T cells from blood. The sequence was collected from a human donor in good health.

Here the CDR3 reads CASGDSAQETQYF. The CDR3, as DNA: TGTGCCAGCGGGGACAGCGCACAAGAGACCCAGTACTTC. The rearrangement uses TRBV27 and TRBJ2-5, with TRBD1 matching over 7 bases. After removal of 8 bases from V and 2 bases from J, the junction contained 5 bases not matched to a gene. The CDR3 length is 13 residues. Germline CDR1 and CDR2: MNHEY and SMNVEV (reference sequence).